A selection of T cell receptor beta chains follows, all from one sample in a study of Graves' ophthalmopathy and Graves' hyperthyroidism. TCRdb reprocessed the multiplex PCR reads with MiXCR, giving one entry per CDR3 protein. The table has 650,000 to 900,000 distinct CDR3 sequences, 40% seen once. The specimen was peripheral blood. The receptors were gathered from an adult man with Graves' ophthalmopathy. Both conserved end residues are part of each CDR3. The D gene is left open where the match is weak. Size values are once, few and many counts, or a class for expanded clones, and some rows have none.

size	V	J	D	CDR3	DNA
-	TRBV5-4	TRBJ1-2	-	CASSQPRRGRYGYTF	TGCGCCAGCAGCCAGCCCCGCCGGGGCCGGTATGGCTACACCTTC
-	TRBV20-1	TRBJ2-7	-	CSARETTRGNYEQYF	TGCAGTGCTAGAGAGACGACAAGGGGAAACTACGAGCAGTACTTC
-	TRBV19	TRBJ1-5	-	CASSPSRYSNQPQHF	TGTGCCAGTAGTCCCAGCCGGTATAGCAATCAGCCCCAGCATTTT
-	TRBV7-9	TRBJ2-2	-	CASSLGGNRIYTGELFF	TGTGCCAGCAGCTTAGGCGGAAACAGAATCTACACCGGGGAGCTGTTTTTT
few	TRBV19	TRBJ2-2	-	CASSIGESTGELFF	TGTGCCAGTAGTATTGGGGAGAGCACCGGGGAGCTGTTTTTT
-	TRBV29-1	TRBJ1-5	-	CSVGSRNMYEHF	TGCAGCGTTGGGAGCAGGAACATGTACGAGCATTTT
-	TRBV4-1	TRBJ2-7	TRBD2	CASSSLAGTSYEQYF	TGTGCCAGCAGCTCCCTAGCGGGGACCTCCTACGAGCAGTACTTC
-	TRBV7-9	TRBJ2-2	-	CASSFPYPGELLF	TGTGCCAGCAGCTTCCCTTACCCCGGGGAGCTGCTTTTT
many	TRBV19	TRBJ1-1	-	CASSKTIRAEAFF	TGTGCCAGTAGTAAGACGATACGCGCTGAAGCTTTCTTT
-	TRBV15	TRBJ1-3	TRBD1	CATSTGQGLPSGNTIYF	TGTGCCACCAGCACGGGACAGGGGCTCCCTTCTGGAAACACCATATATTTT
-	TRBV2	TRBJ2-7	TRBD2	CASSPTSGSLTAYEQYF	TGTGCCAGCAGCCCGACTAGCGGGAGCCTTACGGCCTACGAGCAGTACTTC
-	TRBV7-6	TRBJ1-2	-	CASSADSLSVRSGDGYTF	TGTGCCAGCAGCGCGGACTCCCTTTCCGTACGGAGTGGGGATGGCTACACCTTC
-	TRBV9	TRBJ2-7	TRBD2	CASSPRGESSYEQYF	TGTGCCAGCAGCCCCCGGGGGGAAAGCTCCTACGAGCAGTACTTC
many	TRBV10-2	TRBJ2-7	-	CASSESVTGTYGQYF	TGCGCCAGCAGTGAGTCGGTTACAGGGACGTACGGGCAGTACTTC
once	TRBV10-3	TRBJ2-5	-	CATRWETQYF	TGTGCCACTCGGTGGGAGACCCAGTACTTC
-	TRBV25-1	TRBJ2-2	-	CASSFSRNTGELFF	TGTGCCAGCAGTTTCAGTCGAAACACCGGGGAGCTGTTTTTT
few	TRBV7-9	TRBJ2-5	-	CASSLATLLGSWMQETQYF	TGTGCCAGCAGCTTAGCGACCCTCCTGGGGAGTTGGATGCAAGAGACCCAGTACTTC
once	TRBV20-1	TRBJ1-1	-	CSARPDTEAFF	TGCAGTGCCCGGCCGGACACTGAAGCTTTCTTT
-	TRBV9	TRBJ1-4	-	CASSLEAMTATNEKLFF	TGTGCCAGCAGCTTAGAGGCGATGACGGCAACTAATGAAAAACTGTTTTTT
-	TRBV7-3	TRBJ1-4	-	CASSPPGVPSEKKLFF	TGTGCCAGCAGCCCCCCGGGAGTTCCGTCAGAAAAAAAACTGTTTTTT
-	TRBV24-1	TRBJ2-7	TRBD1	CASSFSTGVSYEQYF	TGTGCCAGCAGTTTTTCGACAGGGGTTTCCTACGAGCAGTACTTC
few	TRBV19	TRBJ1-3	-	CASSPHRQSLSGNTIYF	TGTGCCAGTAGTCCGCATCGACAGTCTCTCTCTGGAAACACCATATATTTT
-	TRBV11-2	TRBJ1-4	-	CASRAESYNEKLFF	TGTGCCAGCAGGGCCGAGAGTTATAATGAAAAACTGTTTTTT
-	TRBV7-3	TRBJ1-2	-	CASSLVNTGGYTF	TGTGCCAGCAGCTTAGTGAACACCGGGGGCTACACCTTC
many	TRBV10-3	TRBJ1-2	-	CAISDGQRRGSGYTF	TGTGCCATCAGCGACGGCCAAAGAAGGGGTAGCGGCTACACCTTC
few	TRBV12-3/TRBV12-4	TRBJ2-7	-	CASSFQVFSYEQYF	TGTGCCAGCAGTTTTCAGGTCTTCTCCTACGAGCAGTACTTC
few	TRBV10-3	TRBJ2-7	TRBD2	CASRRRTSGNGEQYF	TGTGCCAGCAGACGCCGGACTAGCGGGAATGGCGAGCAGTACTTC
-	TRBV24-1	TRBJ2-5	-	CATSDALFLAPQETQYF	TGTGCCACCAGTGATGCTCTTTTCCTAGCGCCTCAAGAGACCCAGTACTTC
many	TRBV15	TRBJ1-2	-	CATSREGGSAYGYTF	TGTGCCACCAGCAGAGAGGGGGGGTCCGCCTATGGCTACACCTTC
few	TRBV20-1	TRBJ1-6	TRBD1	CSARPDREPRPLHF	TGCAGTGCTAGACCGGACAGGGAACCCCGCCCCCTCCACTTT
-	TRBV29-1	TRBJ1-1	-	CSRQENTEAFF	TGCAGCCGACAGGAGAACACTGAAGCTTTCTTT
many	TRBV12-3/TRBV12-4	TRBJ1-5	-	CASSGRDQPQHF	TGTGCCAGCAGCGGCCGGGATCAGCCCCAGCATTTT
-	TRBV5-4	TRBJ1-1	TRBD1	CASSLISRGQNTEAFF	TGTGCCAGCAGCTTAATTTCTAGGGGGCAGAACACTGAAGCTTTCTTT
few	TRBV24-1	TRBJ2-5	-	CATSDFSQTQYF	TGTGCCACCAGTGATTTTAGTCAGACCCAGTACTTC
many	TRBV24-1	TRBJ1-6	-	CATSGTARSSYNSPLHF	TGTGCCACCAGTGGGACAGCTAGAAGCTCCTATAATTCACCCCTCCACTTT
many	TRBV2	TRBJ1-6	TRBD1	CASSEMEQGSSSPLHF	TGTGCCAGCAGTGAAATGGAACAGGGGTCGAGTTCACCCCTCCACTTT
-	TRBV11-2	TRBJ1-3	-	CASSFQANPRNTIYF	TGTGCCAGCAGCTTTCAGGCAAACCCACGAAACACCATATATTTT
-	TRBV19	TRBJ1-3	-	CASSITSRQGISGNTIYF	TGTGCCAGTAGTATCACCTCCCGTCAGGGGATCTCTGGAAACACCATATATTTT
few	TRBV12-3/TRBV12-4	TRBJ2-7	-	CASSLEQGLRRYEQYF	TGTGCCAGCAGTTTAGAGCAGGGCCTACGACGCTACGAGCAGTACTTC
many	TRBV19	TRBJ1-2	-	CASVVSGTAYGYTF	TGTGCCAGTGTGGTATCCGGGACGGCCTATGGCTACACCTTC
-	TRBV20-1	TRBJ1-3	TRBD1	CSAGKTGAGNTIYF	TGCAGTGCTGGCAAGACAGGGGCCGGAAACACCATATATTTT
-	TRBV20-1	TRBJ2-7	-	CSARDLLQATSYEQYF	TGCAGTGCTAGAGATCTCCTGCAGGCTACATCCTACGAGCAGTACTTC
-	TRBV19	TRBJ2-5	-	CASSREYQETQYF	TGTGCCAGTAGTAGAGAGTACCAAGAGACCCAGTACTTC
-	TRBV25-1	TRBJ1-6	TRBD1	CASSARAGTADSPLHF	TGTGCCAGCAGTGCTAGAGCCGGGACAGCCGATTCACCCCTCCACTTT
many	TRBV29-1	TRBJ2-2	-	CSVEVGGSGELFF	TGCAGCGTTGAAGTCGGCGGATCCGGGGAGCTGTTTTTT
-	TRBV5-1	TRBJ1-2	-	CASSLDKHGYTF	TGCGCCAGCAGCTTAGACAAACATGGCTACACCTTC
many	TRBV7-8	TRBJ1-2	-	CASSLEATALANYGYTF	TGTGCCAGCAGCTTAGAGGCGACAGCGTTGGCTAACTATGGCTACACCTTC
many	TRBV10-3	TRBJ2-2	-	CAISESVGWTGELFF	TGTGCCATCAGTGAGTCAGTAGGGTGGACCGGGGAGCTGTTTTTT
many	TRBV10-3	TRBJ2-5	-	CASSREETQYF	TGTGCCAGCAGTCGAGAAGAGACCCAGTACTTC
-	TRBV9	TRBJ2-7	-	CASSSQSGLNEQYF	TGTGCCAGCAGCTCCCAATCGGGGCTGAACGAGCAGTACTTC
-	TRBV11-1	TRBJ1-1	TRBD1	CASSRGQGDWTEAFF	TGTGCCAGCAGTAGGGGACAGGGCGACTGGACTGAAGCTTTCTTT